This T cell receptor beta chain was profiled in a study of T cells after yellow fever vaccination. The authors made TCR cDNA by 5'RACE template switching, adding a universal primer site and UMIs. Each CDR3 protein is one row after TCRdb ran MiXCR on the 5' RACE reads. Of hundreds of thousands of distinct CDR3 sequences listed, more than 3% are singletons. V trimming: 5 bases; J trimming: 3 bases; junction bases outside the gene matches: 8. This CDR3 has 15 residues. The germline V gene has CDR1 SGHTA and CDR2 FQGNSA. This clonotype has more than one count but fewer than ten. This rearrangement joins TRBV7-2 to TRBJ2-7; 9 positions match TRBD1. The source of this sequence is a man aged 18 to 30 who received the YFV17D yellow fever vaccine. Sequences were derived from PBMCs, sampled on the day of the yellow fever booster vaccination. This CDR3 reads CASSPGGTGSYEQYF. The DNA for the CDR3 is TGTGCCAGCAGCCCAGGTGGGACAGGGAGCTACGAGCAGTACTTC.